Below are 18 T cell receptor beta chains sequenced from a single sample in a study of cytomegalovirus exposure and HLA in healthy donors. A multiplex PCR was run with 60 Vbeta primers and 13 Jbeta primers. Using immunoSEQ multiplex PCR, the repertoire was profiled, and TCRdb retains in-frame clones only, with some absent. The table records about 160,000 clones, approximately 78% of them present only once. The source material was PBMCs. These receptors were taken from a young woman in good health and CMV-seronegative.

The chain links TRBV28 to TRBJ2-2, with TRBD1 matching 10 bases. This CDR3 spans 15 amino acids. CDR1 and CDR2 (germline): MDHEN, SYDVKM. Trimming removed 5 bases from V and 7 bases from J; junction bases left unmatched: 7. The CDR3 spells CASSAGTGEVGELFF. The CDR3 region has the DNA TGTGCCAGCAGTGCCGGGACAGGGGAGGTCGGGGAGCTGTTTTTT.

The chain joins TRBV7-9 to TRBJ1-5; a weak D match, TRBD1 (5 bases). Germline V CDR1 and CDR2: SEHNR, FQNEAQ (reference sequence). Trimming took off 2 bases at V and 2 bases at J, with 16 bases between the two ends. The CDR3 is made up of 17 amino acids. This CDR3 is CASSLRRGRLGNQPQHF. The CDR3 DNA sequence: TGTGCCAGCAGCTTAAGGAGGGGAAGGTTGGGCAATCAGCCCCAGCATTTT.

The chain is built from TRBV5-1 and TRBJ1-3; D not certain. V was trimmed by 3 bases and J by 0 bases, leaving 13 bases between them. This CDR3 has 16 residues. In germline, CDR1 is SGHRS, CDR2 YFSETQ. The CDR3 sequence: CASSWGVTSSGNTIYF. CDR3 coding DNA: TGCGCCAGCAGCTGGGGAGTCACGAGCTCTGGAAACACCATATATTTT. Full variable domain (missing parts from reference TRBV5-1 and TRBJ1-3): KAGVTQTPRYLIKTRGQQVTLSCSPISGHRSVSWYQQTPGQGLQFLFEYFSETQRNKGNFPGRFSGRQFSNSRSEMNVSTLELGDSALYLCASSWGVTSSGNTIYFGEGSWLTVV.

The CDR3 loop is CASSYQVNTGELFF. Here the CDR3 DNA reads TGTGCCAGCAGTTATCAGGTGAACACCGGGGAGCTGTTTTTT. The chain couples TRBV6-5 to TRBJ2-2, with unresolved D. V was shortened by 3 bases and J by 1 base, with 6 bases between the two germline ends. CDR3 length equals 14 residues. Germline V gene data show CDR1 as MNHEY and CDR2 as SVGAGI.

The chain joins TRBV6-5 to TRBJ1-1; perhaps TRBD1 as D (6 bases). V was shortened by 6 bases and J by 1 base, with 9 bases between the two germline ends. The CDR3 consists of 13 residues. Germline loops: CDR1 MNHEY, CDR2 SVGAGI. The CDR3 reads CASSGTPNTEAFF. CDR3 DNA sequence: TGTGCCAGCAGCGGGACACCGAACACTGAAGCTTTCTTT.

The CDR3 DNA is TGCGCCAGCAGCCAAGTAGGGGATCAGCCCCAGCATTTT. Its translation is CASSQVGDQPQHF. The chain carries TRBV4-1 and TRBJ1-5; D possibly corresponds to TRBD1 (5 bases). The CDR3 length is 13 residues. Germline V gene data show CDR1 as MGHRA and CDR2 as YSYEKL. Trimming pared 1 base from V and 5 bases from J, leaving 6 bases between.

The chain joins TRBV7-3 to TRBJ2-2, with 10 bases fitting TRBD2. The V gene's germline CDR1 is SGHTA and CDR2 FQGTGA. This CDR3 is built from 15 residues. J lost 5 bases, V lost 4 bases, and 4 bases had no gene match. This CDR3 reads CASSSSGGATGELFF. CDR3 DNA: TGTGCCAGCAGCTCCAGCGGGGGGGCTACCGGGGAGCTGTTTTTT.

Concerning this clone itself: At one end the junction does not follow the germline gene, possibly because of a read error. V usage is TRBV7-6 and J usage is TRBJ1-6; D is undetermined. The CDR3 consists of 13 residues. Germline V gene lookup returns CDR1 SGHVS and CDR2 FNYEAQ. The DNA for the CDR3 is TGTGCCAGCACCTTAGGCAACTATTCACCCCTCCACTTT. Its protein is CASTLGNYSPLHF.

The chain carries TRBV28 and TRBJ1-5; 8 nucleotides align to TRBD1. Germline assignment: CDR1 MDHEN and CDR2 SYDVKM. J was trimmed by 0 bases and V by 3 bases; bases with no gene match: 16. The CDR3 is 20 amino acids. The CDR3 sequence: CASSLARTGTGDYSNQPQHF. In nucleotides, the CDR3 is TGTGCCAGCAGTTTGGCCCGGACCGGGACAGGCGATTATAGCAATCAGCCCCAGCATTTT. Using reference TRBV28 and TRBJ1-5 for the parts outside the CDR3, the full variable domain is DVKVTQSSRYLVKRTGEKVFLECVQDMDHENMFWYRQDPGLGLRLIYFSYDVKMKEKGDIPEGYSVSREKKERFSLILESASTNQTSMYLCASSLARTGTGDYSNQPQHFGDGTRLSIL.

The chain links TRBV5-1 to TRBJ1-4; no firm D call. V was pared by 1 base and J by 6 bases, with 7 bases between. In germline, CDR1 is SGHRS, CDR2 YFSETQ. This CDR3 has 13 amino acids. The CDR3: CASSLPGDEKLFF. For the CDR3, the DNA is TGCGCCAGCAGCTTGCCCGGAGATGAAAAACTGTTTTTT.

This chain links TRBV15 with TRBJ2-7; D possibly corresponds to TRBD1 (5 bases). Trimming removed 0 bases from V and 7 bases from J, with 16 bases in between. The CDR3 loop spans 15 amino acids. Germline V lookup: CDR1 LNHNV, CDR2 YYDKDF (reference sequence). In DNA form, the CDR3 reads TGTGCCACCAGCAGAGACGCTACAGGAAGACGGGAGCAGTACTTC. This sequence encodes CATSRDATGRREQYF.

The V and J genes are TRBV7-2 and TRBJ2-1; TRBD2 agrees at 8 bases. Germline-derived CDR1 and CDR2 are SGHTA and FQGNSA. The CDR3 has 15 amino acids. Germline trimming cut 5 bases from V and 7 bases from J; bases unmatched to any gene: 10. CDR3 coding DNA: TGTGCCAGCAGCCCCGGGGGGGGGAATGGGAATGAGCAGTTCTTC. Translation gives CASSPGGGNGNEQFF. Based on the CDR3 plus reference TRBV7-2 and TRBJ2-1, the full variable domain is GAGVSQSPSNKVTEKGKDVELRCDPISGHTALYWYRQSLGQGLEFLIYFQGNSAPDKSGLPSDRFSAERTGGSVSTLTIQRTQQEDSAVYLCASSPGGGNGNEQFFGPGTRLTVL.

CDR3 region: CASSLPQRGSYEQYF. The CDR3 DNA follows: TGTGCCAGCAGCTTGCCGCAAAGGGGATCCTACGAGCAGTACTTC. The J gene is TRBJ2-7, the V gene TRBV28, with D perhaps TRBD1 (5 bases). Trimming removed 6 bases at V and 1 base at J, with 16 bases between. Germline values: CDR1 MDHEN, CDR2 SYDVKM. The CDR3 runs to 15 residues. The full variable domain, completed using reference TRBV28 and TRBJ2-7, is DVKVTQSSRYLVKRTGEKVFLECVQDMDHENMFWYRQDPGLGLRLIYFSYDVKMKEKGDIPEGYSVSREKKERFSLILESASTNQTSMYLCASSLPQRGSYEQYFGPGTRLTVT.

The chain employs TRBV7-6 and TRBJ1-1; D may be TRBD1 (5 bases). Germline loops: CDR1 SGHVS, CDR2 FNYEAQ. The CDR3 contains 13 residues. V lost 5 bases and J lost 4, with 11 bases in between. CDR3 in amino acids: CASSLLGGTEAFF. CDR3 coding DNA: TGTGCCAGCAGCCTCCTGGGGGGCACTGAAGCTTTCTTT.

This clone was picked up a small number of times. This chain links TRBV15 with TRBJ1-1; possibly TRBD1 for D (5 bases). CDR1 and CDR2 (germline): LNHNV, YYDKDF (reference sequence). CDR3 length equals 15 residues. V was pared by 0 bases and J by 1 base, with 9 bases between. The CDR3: CATSRDRGSNTEAFF. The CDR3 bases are TGTGCCACCAGCAGAGATAGGGGCTCGAACACTGAAGCTTTCTTT.

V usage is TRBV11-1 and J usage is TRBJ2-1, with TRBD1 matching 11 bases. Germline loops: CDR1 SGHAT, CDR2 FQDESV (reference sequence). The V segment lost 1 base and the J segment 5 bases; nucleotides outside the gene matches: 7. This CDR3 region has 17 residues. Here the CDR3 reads CASSLVSQGQGDNEQFF. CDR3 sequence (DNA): TGTGCCAGCAGCTTAGTATCTCAGGGACAGGGGGACAATGAGCAGTTCTTC.

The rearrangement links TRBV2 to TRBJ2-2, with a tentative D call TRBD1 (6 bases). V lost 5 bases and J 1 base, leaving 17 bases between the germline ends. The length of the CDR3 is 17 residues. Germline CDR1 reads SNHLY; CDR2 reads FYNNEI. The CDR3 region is CASSPVRGLKNTGELFF. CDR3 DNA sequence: TGTGCCAGCAGTCCGGTCAGGGGCTTAAAGAACACCGGGGAGCTGTTTTTT.

Written as DNA, the CDR3 is TGTGCCAGCAGCTTAACAGCGGGGGTGGTTGAAAAACTGTTTTTT. Its translation is CASSLTAGVVEKLFF. This chain joins TRBV7-9 and TRBJ1-4; maybe TRBD1 (5 bases). This CDR3 is built from 15 residues. The V end was cut by 2 bases, the J end by 7 bases, with 14 bases between. Per the germline V gene, CDR1 is SEHNR and CDR2 is FQNEAQ (reference sequence).